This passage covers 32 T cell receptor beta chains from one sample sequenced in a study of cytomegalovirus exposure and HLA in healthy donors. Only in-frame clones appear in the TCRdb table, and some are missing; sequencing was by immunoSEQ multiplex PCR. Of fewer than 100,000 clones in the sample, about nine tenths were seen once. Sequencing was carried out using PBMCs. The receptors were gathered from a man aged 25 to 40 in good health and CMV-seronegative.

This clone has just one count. The CDR3 DNA is TGCGCCAGCAGCCAGGGTAGCTCCTACGAGCAGTACTTC. Its translation is CASSQGSSYEQYF. J is TRBJ2-7 and V is TRBV5-1; TRBD1 might be the D (5 bases). Germline CDR1 is SGHRS and CDR2 is YFSETQ. The CDR3 runs 13 residues. Trimming shortened V by 4 bases and J by 0 bases, and 8 bases separated the two germline ends.

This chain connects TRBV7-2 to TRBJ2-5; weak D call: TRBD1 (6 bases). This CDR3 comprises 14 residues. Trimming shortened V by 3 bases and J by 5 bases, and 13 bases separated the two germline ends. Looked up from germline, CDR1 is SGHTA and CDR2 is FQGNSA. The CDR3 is CASSLGTTRETQYF. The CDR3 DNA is TGTGCCAGCAGCTTGGGGACAACTAGGGAGACCCAGTACTTC.

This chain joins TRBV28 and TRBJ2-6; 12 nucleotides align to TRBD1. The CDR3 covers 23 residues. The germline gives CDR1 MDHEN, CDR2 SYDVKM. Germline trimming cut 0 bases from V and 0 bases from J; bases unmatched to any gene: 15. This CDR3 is CASSLWGTGGASVLSSGANVLTF. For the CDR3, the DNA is TGTGCCAGCAGTTTATGGGGGACAGGGGGCGCGTCGGTCCTAAGCTCTGGGGCCAACGTCCTGACTTTC.

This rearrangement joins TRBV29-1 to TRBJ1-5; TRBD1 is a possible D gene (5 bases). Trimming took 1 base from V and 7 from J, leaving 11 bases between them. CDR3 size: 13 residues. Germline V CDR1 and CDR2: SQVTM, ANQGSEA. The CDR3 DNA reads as TGCAGCGTTGAAGTAGGGGCAGAGCAGCCCCAGCATTTT. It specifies CSVEVGAEQPQHF. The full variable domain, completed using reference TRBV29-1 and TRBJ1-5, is SAVISQKPSRDICQRGTSLTIQCQVDSQVTMMFWYRQQPGQSLTLIATANQGSEATYESGFVIDKFPISRPNLTFSTLTVSNMSPEDSSIYLCSVEVGAEQPQHFGDGTRLSIL.

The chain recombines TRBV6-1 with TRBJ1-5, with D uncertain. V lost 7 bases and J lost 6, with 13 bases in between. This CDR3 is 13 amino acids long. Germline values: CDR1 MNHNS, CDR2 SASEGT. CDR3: CASISSSGQPQHF. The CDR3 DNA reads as TGTGCCAGCATATCTTCGTCGGGTCAGCCCCAGCATTTT.

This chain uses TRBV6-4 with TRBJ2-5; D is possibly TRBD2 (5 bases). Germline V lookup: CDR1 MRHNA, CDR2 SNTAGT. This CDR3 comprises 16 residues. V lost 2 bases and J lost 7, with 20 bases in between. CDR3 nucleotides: TGTGCCAGCAGTGACAGCGGAGAGGGCGGATGGGGGACCCAGTACTTC. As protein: CASSDSGEGGWGTQYF.

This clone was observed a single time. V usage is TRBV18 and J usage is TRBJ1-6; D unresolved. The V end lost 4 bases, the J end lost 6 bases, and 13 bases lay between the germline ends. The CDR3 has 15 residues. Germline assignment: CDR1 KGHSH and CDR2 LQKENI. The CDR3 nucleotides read TGTGCCAGCTCACTCCCAGGCTTTAGTAATTCACCCCTCCACTTT. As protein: CASSLPGFSNSPLHF.

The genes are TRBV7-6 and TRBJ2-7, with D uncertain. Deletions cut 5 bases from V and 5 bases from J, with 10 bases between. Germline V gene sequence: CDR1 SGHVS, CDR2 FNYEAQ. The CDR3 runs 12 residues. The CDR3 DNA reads TGTGCCAGCAGCCACGAACTTCACGAGCAGTACTTC. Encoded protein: CASSHELHEQYF. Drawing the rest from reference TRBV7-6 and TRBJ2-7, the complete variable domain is GAGVSQSPRYKVTKRGQDVALRCDPISGHVSLYWYRQALGQGPEFLTYFNYEAQQDKSGLPNDRFSAERPEGSISTLTIQRTEQRDSAMYRCASSHELHEQYFGPGTRLTVT.

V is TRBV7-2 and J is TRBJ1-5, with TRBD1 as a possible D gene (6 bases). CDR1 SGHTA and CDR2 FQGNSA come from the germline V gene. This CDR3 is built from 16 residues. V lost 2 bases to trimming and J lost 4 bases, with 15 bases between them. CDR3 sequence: CASSLLQGYRNQPQHF. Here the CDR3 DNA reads TGTGCCAGCAGCTTACTACAGGGATATCGTAATCAGCCCCAGCATTTT.

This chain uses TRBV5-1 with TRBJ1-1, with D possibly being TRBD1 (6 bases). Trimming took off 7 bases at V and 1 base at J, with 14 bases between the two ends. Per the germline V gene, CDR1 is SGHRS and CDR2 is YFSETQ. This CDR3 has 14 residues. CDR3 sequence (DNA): TGCGCCAGCGGCCAGGGGTACGGGAACACTGAAGCTTTCTTT. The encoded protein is CASGQGYGNTEAFF.

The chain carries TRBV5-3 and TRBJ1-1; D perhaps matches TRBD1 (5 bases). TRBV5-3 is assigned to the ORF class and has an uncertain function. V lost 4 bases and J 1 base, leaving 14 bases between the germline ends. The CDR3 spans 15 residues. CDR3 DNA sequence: TGTGCCAGAAGCCCGTTTTTAGGGGAGAACACTGAAGCTTTCTTT. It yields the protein CARSPFLGENTEAFF.

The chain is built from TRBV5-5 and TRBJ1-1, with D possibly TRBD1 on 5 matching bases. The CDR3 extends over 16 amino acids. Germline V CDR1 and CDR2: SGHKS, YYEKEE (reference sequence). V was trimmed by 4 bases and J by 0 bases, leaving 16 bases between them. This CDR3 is CASSVIGGVMNTEAFF. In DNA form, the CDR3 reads TGTGCCAGCAGCGTTATTGGGGGGGTTATGAACACTGAAGCTTTCTTT.

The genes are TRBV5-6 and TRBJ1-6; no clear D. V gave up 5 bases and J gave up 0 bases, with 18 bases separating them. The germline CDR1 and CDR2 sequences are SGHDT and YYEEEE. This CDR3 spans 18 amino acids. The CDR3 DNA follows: TGTGCCAGCAGACCCCGGAGGAGGATGGGCTCCTATAATTCACCCCTCCACTTT. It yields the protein CASRPRRRMGSYNSPLHF.

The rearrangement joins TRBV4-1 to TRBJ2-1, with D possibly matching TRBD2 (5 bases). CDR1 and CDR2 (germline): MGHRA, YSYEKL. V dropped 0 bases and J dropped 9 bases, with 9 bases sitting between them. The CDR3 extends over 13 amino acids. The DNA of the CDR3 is TGCGCCAGCAGCCAAGATAGAAGCGGTGAGCAGTTCTTC. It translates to CASSQDRSGEQFF.

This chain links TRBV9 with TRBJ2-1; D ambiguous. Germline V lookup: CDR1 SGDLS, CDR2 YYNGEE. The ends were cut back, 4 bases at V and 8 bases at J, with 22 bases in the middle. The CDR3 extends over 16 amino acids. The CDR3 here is CASSPPSVAANYEQFF. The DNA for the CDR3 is TGTGCCAGCAGCCCCCCATCGGTAGCAGCTAACTATGAGCAGTTCTTC.

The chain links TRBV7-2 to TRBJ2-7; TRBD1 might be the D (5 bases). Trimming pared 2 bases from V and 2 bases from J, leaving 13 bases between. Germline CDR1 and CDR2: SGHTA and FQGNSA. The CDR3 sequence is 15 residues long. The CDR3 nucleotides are TGTGCCAGCAGCTTATCAGTAGGGGTGACCTACGAGCAGTACTTC. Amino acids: CASSLSVGVTYEQYF. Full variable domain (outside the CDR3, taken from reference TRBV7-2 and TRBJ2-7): GAGVSQSPSNKVTEKGKDVELRCDPISGHTALYWYRQSLGQGLEFLIYFQGNSAPDKSGLPSDRFSAERTGGSVSTLTIQRTQQEDSAVYLCASSLSVGVTYEQYFGPGTRLTVT.

The CDR3 region is CASSGTSGSQWDEQYF. The CDR3 bases are TGTGCCAGCAGTGGGACTAGCGGGAGTCAGTGGGACGAGCAGTACTTC. The gene calls are TRBV27 and TRBJ2-7, with 14 bases matching TRBD2. CDR1 MNHEY and CDR2 SMNVEV come from the germline V gene (reference sequence). The V segment lost 5 bases and the J segment 5 bases; nucleotides outside the gene matches: 8. This CDR3 has 16 amino acids.

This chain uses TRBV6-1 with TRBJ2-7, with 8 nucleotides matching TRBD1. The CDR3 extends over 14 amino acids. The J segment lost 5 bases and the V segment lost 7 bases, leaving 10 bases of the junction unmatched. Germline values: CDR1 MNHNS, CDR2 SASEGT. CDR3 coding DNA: TGTGCCAGCACGGGCAGGGGGCGCTTGGACGAGCAGTACTTC. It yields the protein CASTGRGRLDEQYF.

CDR3 sequence reads: CASSYPATGQKNTGELFF. CDR3 bases: TGTGCCAGCAGTTATCCCGCAACGGGACAGAAGAACACCGGGGAGCTGTTTTTT. V gene TRBV28 combines with J gene TRBJ2-2, with TRBD1 identical over 7 bases. This CDR3 region has 18 residues. The trim removed 4 bases at V and 1 base at J, leaving 12 bases unmatched. Germline lookup yields CDR1 MDHEN and CDR2 SYDVKM.

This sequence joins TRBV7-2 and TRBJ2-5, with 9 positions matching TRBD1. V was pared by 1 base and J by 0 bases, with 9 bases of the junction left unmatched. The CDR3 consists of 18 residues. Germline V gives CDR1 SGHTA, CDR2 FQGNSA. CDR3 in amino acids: CASSLGPRGTGYQETQYF. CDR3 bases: TGTGCCAGCAGCTTAGGACCCCGTGGGACAGGGTACCAAGAGACCCAGTACTTC.

The CDR3 is CASSSGQGNTGELFF. DNA for the CDR3: TGTGCCAGCAGCTCTGGACAGGGGAACACCGGGGAGCTGTTTTTT. The chain uses TRBV7-9 and TRBJ2-2; 8 positions match TRBD1. The CDR3 has 15 residues. Trimming cost V 4 bases and J 1 base; bases outside gene matches: 2. Germline V lookup: CDR1 SEHNR, CDR2 FQNEAQ (reference sequence).

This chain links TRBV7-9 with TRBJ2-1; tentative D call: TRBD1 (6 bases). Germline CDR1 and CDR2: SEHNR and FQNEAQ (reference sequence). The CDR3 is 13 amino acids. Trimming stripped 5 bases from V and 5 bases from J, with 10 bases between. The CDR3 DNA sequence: TGTGCCAGCAGCCAGGACAGACACAATGAGCAGTTCTTC. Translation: CASSQDRHNEQFF.

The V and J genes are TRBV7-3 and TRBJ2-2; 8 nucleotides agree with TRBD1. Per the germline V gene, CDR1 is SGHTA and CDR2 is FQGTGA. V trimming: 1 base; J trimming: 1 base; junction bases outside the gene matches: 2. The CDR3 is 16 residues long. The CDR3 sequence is CASSLNRGMNTGELFF. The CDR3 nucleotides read TGTGCCAGCAGCTTAAACAGGGGGATGAACACCGGGGAGCTGTTTTTT.

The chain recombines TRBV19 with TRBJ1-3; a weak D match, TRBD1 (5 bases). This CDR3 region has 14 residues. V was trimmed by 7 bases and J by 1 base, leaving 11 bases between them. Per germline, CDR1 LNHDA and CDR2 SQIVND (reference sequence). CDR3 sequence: CASTPGGSGNTIYF. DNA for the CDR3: TGTGCCAGTACCCCGGGGGGGTCTGGAAACACCATATATTTT.

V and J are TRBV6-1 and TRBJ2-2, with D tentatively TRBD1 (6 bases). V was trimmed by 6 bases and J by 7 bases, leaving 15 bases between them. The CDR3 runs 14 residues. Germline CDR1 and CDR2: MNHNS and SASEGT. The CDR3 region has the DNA TGTGCCAGCAGGTCCGGGACAATCAGCGGGGAGCTGTTTTTT. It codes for CASRSGTISGELFF.

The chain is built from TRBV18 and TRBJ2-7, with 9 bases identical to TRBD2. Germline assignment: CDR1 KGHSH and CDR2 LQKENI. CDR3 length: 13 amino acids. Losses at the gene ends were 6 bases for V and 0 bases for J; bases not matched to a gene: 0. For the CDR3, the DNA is TGTGCCAGCTCTAGCGGGAGCTCCTACGAGCAGTACTTC. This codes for CASSSGSSYEQYF. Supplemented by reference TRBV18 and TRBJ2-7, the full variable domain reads NAGVMQNPRHLVRRRGQEARLRCSPMKGHSHVYWYRQLPEEGLKFMVYLQKENIIDESGMPKERFSAEFPKEGPSILRIQQVVRGDSAAYFCASSSGSSYEQYFGPGTRLTVT.

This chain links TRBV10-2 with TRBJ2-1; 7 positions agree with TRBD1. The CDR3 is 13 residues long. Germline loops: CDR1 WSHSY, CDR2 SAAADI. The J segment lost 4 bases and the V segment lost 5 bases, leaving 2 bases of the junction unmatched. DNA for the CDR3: TGCGCCAGCAGTCCGGGACAGTACAATGAGCAGTTCTTC. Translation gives CASSPGQYNEQFF.

CDR3 coding DNA: TGTGCCAGCATCCAATGGGGGACAAGGGGCACCTACAATGAGCAGTTCTTC. It yields the protein CASIQWGTRGTYNEQFF. This chain links TRBV28 with TRBJ2-1; D might be TRBD1 (6 bases). The CDR3 is made up of 17 amino acids. V lost 7 bases, J lost 2 bases, and 21 bases lay in between. The germline gives CDR1 MDHEN, CDR2 SYDVKM.

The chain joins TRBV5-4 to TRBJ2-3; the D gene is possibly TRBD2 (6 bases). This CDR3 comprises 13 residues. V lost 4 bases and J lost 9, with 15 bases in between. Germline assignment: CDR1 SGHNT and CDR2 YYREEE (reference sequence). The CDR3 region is CASSPPLAGTQYF. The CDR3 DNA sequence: TGTGCCAGCAGCCCCCCACTAGCAGGCACGCAGTATTTT.

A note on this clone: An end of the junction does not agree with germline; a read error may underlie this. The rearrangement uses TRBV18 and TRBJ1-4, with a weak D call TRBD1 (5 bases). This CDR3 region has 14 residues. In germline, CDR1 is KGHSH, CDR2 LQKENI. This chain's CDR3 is CASSPPLGGERLFF. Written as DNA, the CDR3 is TGTGCCAGCTCACCACCGTTGGGGGGGGAAAGACTGTTTTTT.

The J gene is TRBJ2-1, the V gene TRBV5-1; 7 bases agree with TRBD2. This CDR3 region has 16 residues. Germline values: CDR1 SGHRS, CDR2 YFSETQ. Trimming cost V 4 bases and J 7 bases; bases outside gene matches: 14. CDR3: CASSIRGDLPGNEQFF. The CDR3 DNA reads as TGCGCCAGCAGCATCCGGGGGGACCTCCCCGGGAATGAGCAGTTCTTC.

The CDR3 sequence: CASSQGQQYEQYF. Written as DNA, the CDR3 is TGTGCCAGCAGCCAGGGACAACAATACGAGCAGTACTTC. This chain uses TRBV7-8 with TRBJ2-7; tentatively, D is TRBD1 (6 bases). Trimming pared 5 bases from V and 4 bases from J, leaving 12 bases between. CDR1 and CDR2 from the germline V gene are SGHVS and FQNEAQ. The CDR3 contains 13 residues.